The TCR beta chain under discussion was sequenced for a study of OX40 agonist ivuxolimab in advanced cancers. Study summary: Ivuxolimab was delivered to patients intravenously every 2 weeks at doses spanning 0.01 to 10 mg/kg. A mean age of roughly 60 years, range about 20 to 85, was recorded, and approximately 85% were male.

Findings and limits, study-wide: Doses of 0.1 to 3.0 mg/kg were accompanied by clonal expansion of CD4+ and CD8+ blood T cells by week 6. Among some nonresponders, normalized T-cell clonal expansion was also low.

Concerning this clone: The antigen is unknown.

Profiled with immunoSEQ multiplex PCR; TCRdb holds only in-frame clones, not every one. The sample has about 84,000 clones; 89% are singletons. Germline V gene sequence: CDR1 MNHEY, CDR2 SVGAGI. This CDR3 is built from 14 residues. V gave up 0 bases and J gave up 6 bases; unmatched junction bases: 2. The gene calls are TRBV6-5 and TRBJ2-1, with TRBD2 matching over 7 bases. This receptor was taken from an adult with an advanced solid tumor such as melanoma, head and neck, liver or kidney cancer. The sample in question was CD4+ or CD8+ T cells sorted from blood, obtained in a trial of the OX40 agonist ivuxolimab. The CDR3 reads CASSYSSGGNEQFF. CDR3 nucleotides: TGTGCCAGCAGTTACTCGTCGGGAGGCAATGAGCAGTTCTTC.